This entry concerns a single T cell receptor beta chain. What it binds is not known. This entry is derived from a study of response to subunit inactivated influenza vaccine. CDR3 size: 13 residues. With 0 bases removed from V and 10 bases from J, the gap between germline ends came to 12 bases. Germline V lookup: CDR1 LNHNV, CDR2 YYDKDF (reference sequence). Points from the study as a whole: Few new T cells, the authors suggested, are recruited by each seasonal influenza vaccination.

TCRdb re-called the RT-PCR reads with MiXCR, one entry per CDR3 protein. The data contain some 540,000 distinct CDR3 sequences, around a quarter of them singletons. These sequences were also reported in another study, on T cells expressing NK-cell markers. That work states: Production of TCR beta cDNA relied on 5'RACE template switching with UMIs. Top CD8+ clonotypes included the dominant CD3+CD56+NKG2C+ clonotypes in roughly 6 donors. These same clonotypes (in a few donors) also led the CD3+CD56-NKG2C+ fraction. It is unclear if expanded NKG2C-expressing clones target HCMV antigens.

Sequencing was performed on CD4+ T cells sorted from PBMCs, taken 11 to 12 days after vaccination. The receptor was isolated from a man in his fifties who received an inactivated influenza vaccine. The V and J genes are TRBV15 and TRBJ1-1; D is ambiguous. CDR3 sequence: CATSRDLVPAAFF. The CDR3 DNA is TGTGCCACCAGCAGAGATCTCGTACCGGCAGCTTTCTTT. Filled out from reference TRBV15 and TRBJ1-1, the complete variable domain reads DAMVIQNPRYQVTQFGKPVTLSCSQTLNHNVMYWYQQKSSQAPKLLFHYYDKDFNNEADTPDNFQSRRPNTSFCFLDIRSPGLGDTAMYLCATSRDLVPAAFFGQGTRLTVV.